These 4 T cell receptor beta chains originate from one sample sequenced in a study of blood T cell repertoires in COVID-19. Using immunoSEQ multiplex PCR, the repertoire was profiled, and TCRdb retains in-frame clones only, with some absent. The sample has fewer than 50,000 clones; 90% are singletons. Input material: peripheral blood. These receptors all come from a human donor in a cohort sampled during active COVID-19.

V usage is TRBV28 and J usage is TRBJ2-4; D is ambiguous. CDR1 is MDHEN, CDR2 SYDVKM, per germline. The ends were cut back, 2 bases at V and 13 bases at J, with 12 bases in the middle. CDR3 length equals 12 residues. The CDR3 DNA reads TGTGCCAGCAGTTTAAGTGCCTCCGGGCAGTACTTC. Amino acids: CASSLSASGQYF.

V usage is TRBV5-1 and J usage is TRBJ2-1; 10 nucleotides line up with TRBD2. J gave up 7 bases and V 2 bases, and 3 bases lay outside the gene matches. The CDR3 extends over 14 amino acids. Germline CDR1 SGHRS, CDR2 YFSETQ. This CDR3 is CASSLAGGPNEQFF. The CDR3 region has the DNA TGCGCCAGCAGCTTAGCGGGAGGGCCTAATGAGCAGTTCTTC.

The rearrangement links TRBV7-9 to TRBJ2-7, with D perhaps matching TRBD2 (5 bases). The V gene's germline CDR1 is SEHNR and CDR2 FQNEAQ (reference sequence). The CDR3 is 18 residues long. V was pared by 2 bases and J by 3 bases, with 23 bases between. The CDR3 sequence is CASSLLTQTGRTVYEQYV. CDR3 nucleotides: TGTGCCAGCAGCTTACTGACACAGACTGGGAGAACGGTCTACGAGCAGTACGTC.

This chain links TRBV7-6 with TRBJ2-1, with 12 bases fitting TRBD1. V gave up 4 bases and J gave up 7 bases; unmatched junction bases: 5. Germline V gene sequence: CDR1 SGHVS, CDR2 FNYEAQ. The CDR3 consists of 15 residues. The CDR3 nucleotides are TGTGCCAGCAGCTCCGGGACAGGGGGCGTGAATGAGCAGTTCTTC. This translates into CASSSGTGGVNEQFF.